Described below is a single T cell receptor (beta chain) sequence and its context. Responders that carried the CFSE label, about 200,000 of them, were plated with about 200,000 irradiated, violet-dye-labeled stimulator cells. Post-reaction sorting isolated proliferating CFSE-low CD3+CD4+ and CD3+CD8+ responders. The data are from a study of graft-versus-host responses after intestinal transplantation. Study overall: Multivisceral, liver-intestinal, or isolated intestinal grafts were transplanted into recipients. All recipients got anti-thymocyte globulin induction, then tacrolimus and steroids for about three years.

Profiled with immunoSEQ multiplex PCR; TCRdb holds only in-frame clones, not every one. The sample contains roughly 20,000 clones, around 38% of which appear only once. The V gene lost 7 bases and the J gene lost 6 bases, with 20 bases spanning the gap. This CDR3 comprises 15 residues. Germline-derived CDR1 and CDR2 are MDHEN and SYDVKM. General observations from the study: GvH clones appeared in recipient marrow, some first in ileum or blood.

Source: alloreactive CD8+ T cells from a mixed lymphocyte reaction culture, taken before intestinal transplant. As to subset: CFSE-low proliferating T cells sorted from approximately six-day pre-transplant mixed lymphocyte reaction (GvH or HvG direction). The chain has TRBV28 and TRBJ2-3; D remains unclear. This TCR came from a human patient who received an intestinal transplant. The CDR3 DNA sequence: TGTGCCAGCACCATAGCCCCACTGAGTAGGGATACGCAGTATTTT. This sequence encodes CASTIAPLSRDTQYF.